This T cell receptor beta chain was identified in a study of blood T cell repertoires in COVID-19. Study-wide background: There were acute and convalescent COVID-19 samples, and they came from the United States, Italy and Spain. Sources were T cells, B-cell-depleted T cells, or PBMCs; the material itself was cDNA or gDNA.

How the authors handled the data: Counts of nucleated cells, estimated from reference gene primer amplification, were obtained. The assay was immunoSEQ multiplex PCR, and TCRdb's table has in-frame clones only and misses some. That table supplies the V and J calls and clone size; D and trimming were determined from the DNA. The sample lists 150,000 or so clones, approximately 83% occurring once. CDR3 length: 15 residues. V was cut by 0 bases and J by 5 bases, with 13 bases left in between. CDR1 is MNHEY and CDR2 is SVGEGT in the germline V gene. Specimen: peripheral blood. The receptor's source is a woman in her sixties with acute or convalescent COVID-19. The chain links TRBV6-2 or TRBV6-3 to TRBJ1-1, with D uncertain. CDR3 in amino acids: CASSYSARGRTEAFF. CDR3 nucleotide sequence: TGTGCCAGCAGTTACTCGGCTCGGGGTCGGACTGAAGCTTTCTTT.